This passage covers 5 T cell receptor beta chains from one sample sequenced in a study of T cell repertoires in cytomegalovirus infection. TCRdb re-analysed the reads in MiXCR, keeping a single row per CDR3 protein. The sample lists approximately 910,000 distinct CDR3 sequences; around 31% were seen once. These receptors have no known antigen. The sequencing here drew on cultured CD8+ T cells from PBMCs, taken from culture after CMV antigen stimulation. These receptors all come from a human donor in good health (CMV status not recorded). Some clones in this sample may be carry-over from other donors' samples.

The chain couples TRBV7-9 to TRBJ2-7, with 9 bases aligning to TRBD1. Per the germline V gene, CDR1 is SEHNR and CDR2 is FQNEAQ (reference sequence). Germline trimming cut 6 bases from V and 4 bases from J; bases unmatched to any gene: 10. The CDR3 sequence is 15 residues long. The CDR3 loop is CASSLTTGGGYEQYF. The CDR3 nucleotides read TGTGCCAGCAGTTTAACAACAGGGGGCGGATACGAGCAGTACTTC.

The CDR3 loop is CSVDWPSNTEAFF. In nucleotides, the CDR3 is TGCAGCGTTGATTGGCCCTCGAACACTGAAGCTTTCTTT. The chain combines TRBV29-1 with TRBJ1-1, with D hard to call. This CDR3 contains 13 residues. V was pared by 3 bases and J by 1 base, with 9 bases between. Germline values: CDR1 SQVTM, CDR2 ANQGSEA.

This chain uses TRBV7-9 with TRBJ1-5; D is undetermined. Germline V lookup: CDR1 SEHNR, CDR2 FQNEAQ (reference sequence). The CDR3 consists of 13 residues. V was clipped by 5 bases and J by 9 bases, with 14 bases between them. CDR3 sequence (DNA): TGTGCCAGCAGCCCTGGTGGAGTTTCGCCCCAGCATTTT. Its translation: CASSPGGVSPQHF.

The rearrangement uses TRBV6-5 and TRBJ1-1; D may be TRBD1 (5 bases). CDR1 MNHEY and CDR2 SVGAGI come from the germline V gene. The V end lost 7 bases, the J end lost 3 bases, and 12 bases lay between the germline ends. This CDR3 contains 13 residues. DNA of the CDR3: TGTGCCAGCACCTTCGGGGGGGACACTGAAGCTTTCTTT. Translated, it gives CASTFGGDTEAFF.

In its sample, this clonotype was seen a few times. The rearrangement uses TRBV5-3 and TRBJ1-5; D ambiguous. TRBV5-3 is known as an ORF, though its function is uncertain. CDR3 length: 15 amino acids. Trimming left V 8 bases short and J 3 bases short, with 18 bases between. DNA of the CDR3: TGTGCCAGCAGCACTAAGATGTTTTCCAATCAGCCCCAGCATTTT. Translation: CASSTKMFSNQPQHF.